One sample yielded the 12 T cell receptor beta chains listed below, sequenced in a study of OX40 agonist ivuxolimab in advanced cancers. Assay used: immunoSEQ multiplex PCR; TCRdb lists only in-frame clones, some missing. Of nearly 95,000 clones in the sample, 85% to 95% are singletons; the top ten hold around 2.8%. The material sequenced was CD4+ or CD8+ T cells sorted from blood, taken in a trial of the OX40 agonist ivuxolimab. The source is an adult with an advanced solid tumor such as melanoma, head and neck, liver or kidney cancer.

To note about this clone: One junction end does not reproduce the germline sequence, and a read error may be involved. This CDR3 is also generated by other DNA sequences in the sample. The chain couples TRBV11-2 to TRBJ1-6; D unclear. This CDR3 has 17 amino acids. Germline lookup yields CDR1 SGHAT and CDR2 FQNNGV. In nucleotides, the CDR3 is TGTGCCAGCAGTTTAGATAGCGTCAGCTCCTATAATTCACCCCTCCACTTT. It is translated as CASSLDSVSSYNSPLHF.

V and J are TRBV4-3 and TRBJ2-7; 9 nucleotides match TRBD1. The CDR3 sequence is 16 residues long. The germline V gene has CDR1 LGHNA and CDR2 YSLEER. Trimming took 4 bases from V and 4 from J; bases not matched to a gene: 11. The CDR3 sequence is CASSPRGGQGLYEQYF. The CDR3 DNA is TGCGCCAGCAGCCCTCGCGGGGGACAGGGACTGTACGAGCAGTACTTC.

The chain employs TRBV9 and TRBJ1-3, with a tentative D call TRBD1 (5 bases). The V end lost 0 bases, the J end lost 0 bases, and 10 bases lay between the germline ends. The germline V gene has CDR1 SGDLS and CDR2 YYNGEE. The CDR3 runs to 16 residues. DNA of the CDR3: TGTGCCAGCAGCGTAGGGGACGGAGTCTCTGGAAACACCATATATTTT. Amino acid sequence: CASSVGDGVSGNTIYF.

The CDR3 DNA reads as TGTGCCAGCAGCTTGGGAGCGGGAGGGCCGTACGAGCAGTACTTC. It specifies CASSLGAGGPYEQYF. The chain uses TRBV13 and TRBJ2-7, with 10 bases matching TRBD2. The CDR3 extends over 15 amino acids. With V trimmed by 3 bases and J by 4 bases, 6 bases remained unmatched. The germline V gene has CDR1 PRHDT and CDR2 FYEKMQ (reference sequence).

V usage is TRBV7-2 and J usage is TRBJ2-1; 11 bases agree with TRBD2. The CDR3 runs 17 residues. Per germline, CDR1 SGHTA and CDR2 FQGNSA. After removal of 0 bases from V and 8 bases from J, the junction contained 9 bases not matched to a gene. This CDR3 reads CASSLASSGRALDEQFF. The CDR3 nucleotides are TGTGCCAGCAGCTTAGCCAGTAGCGGGAGGGCCCTCGATGAGCAGTTCTTC.

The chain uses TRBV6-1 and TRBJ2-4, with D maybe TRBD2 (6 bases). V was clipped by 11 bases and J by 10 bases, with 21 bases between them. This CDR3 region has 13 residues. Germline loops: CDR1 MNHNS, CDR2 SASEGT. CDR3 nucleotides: TGTGCCCGACGACGACCGGGACTGCTAATTCAGTACTTC. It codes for CARRRPGLLIQYF.

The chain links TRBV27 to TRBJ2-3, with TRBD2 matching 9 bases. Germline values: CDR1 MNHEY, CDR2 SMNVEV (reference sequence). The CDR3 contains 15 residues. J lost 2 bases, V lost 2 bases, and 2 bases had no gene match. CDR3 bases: TGTGCCAGCAGTTTAGCGGGAGGGACCACAGATACGCAGTATTTT. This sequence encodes CASSLAGGTTDTQYF.

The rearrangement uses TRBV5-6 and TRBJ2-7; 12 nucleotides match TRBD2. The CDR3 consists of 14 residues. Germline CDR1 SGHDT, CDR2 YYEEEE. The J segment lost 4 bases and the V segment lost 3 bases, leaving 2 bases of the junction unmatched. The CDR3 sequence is CASSSGTSGYEQYF. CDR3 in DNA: TGTGCCAGCAGCTCCGGGACTAGCGGGTACGAGCAGTACTTC. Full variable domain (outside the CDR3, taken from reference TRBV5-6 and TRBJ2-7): DAGVTQSPTHLIKTRGQQVTLRCSPKSGHDTVSWYQQALGQGPQFIFQYYEEEERQRGNFPDRFSGHQFPNYSSELNVNALLLGDSALYLCASSSGTSGYEQYFGPGTRLTVT.

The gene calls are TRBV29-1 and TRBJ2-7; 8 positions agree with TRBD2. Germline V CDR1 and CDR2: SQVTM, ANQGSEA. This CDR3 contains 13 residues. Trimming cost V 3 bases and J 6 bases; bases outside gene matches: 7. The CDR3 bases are TGCAGCGTTGAGATCCGGGGGGGCGGCGAGCAGTACTTC. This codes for CSVEIRGGGEQYF.

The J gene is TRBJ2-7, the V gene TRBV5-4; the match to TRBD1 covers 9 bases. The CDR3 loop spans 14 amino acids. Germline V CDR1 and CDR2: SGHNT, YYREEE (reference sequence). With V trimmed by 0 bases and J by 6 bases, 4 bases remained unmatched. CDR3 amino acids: CASSLEGQGREQYF. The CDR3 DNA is TGTGCCAGCAGCTTGGAGGGACAGGGCCGCGAGCAGTACTTC.

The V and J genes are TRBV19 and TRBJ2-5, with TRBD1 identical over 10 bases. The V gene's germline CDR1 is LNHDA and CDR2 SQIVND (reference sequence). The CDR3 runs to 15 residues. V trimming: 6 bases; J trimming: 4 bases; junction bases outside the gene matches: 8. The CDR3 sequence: CASRPGQGTGETQYF. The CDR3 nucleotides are TGTGCCAGTAGACCGGGACAGGGGACGGGAGAGACCCAGTACTTC.

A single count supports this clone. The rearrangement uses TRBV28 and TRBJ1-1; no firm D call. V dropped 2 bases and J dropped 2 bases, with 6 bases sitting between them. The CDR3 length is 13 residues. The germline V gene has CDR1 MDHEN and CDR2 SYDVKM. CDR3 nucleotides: TGTGCCAGCAGTTTACTCATTAACACTGAAGCTTTCTTT. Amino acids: CASSLLINTEAFF.